This T cell receptor (beta chain) was identified in a study of CD8+ T cells in alopecia areata. Across the whole study: Patients received oral tofacitinib, 5 to 10 mg twice daily, for moderate-to-severe alopecia areata.

General study findings and limits: Possibly as an HLA-related effect, TCR sharing across patients appeared less clear than in mice.

cDNA prepared by RNA extraction and subsequent reverse transcription served as the template for sequencing. The data were produced by immunoSEQ multiplex PCR, yet TCRdb's version contains in-frame clones alone and is incomplete. The sample lists fewer than 200,000 clones; approximately 56% were seen once. V lost 3 bases and J lost 5, with 17 bases in between. The CDR3 totals 15 residues. CDR1 and CDR2 (germline): SGDLS, YYNGEE. As part of sample collection, lesional scalp punch biopsies and peripheral blood were taken from alopecia areata patients. This clone appeared once. What it recognizes is unknown.

This sequence was found in a human donor with alopecia areata. The sequencing used CD4+ T cells sorted from blood, collected at week 0. This chain uses TRBV9 with TRBJ1-2, with D unclear. CDR3 DNA sequence: TGTGCCAGCAGCGGATATGGGCCTTCCGATTATGGCTACACCTTC. Amino acid sequence: CASSGYGPSDYGYTF. Full variable domain (remainder filled in from reference TRBV9 and TRBJ1-2): DSGVTQTPKHLITATGQRVTLRCSPRSGDLSVYWYQQSLDQGLQFLIQYYNGEERAKGNILERFSAQQFPDLHSELNLSSLELGDSALYFCASSGYGPSDYGYTFGSGTRLTVV.